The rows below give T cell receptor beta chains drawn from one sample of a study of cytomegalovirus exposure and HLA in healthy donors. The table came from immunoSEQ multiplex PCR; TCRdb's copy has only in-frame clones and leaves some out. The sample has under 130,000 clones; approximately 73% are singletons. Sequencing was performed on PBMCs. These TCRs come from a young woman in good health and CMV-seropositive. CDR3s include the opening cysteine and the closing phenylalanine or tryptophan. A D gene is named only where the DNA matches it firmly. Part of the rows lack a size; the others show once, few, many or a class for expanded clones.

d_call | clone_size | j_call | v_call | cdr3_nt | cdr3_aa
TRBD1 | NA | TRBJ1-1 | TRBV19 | TGTGCCAGTAGTGTCCCGGGACAGACAACTGAAGCTTTCTTT | CASSVPGQTTEAFF
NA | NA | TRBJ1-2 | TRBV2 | TGTGCCAGCAGTGGGCAGGGCGTAGAGTATGGCTACACCTTC | CASSGQGVEYGYTF
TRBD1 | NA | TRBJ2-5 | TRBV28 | TGTGCCAGCAGTGTCGACAGGGGAGAGACCCAGTACTTC | CASSVDRGETQYF
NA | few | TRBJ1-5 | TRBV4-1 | TGCGCCAGCAGCCAAGTAGACATGGGGTTGAGGGGGAATCAGCCCCAGCATTTT | CASSQVDMGLRGNQPQHF
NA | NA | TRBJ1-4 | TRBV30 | TGTGCCTGGAGTGTCGGGAGTGGACCCAATGAAAAACTGTTTTTT | CAWSVGSGPNEKLFF
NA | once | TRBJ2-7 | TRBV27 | TGTGCCAGCAGTTTATCCTCGCGACTCAGTAGGACCTACGAGCAGTACTTC | CASSLSSRLSRTYEQYF
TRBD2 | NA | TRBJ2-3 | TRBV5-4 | TGTGCCAGCAGCTTAGGTCTAGCGGGAGTAACAGATACGCAGTATTTT | CASSLGLAGVTDTQYF
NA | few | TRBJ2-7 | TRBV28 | TGTGCCAGCAGTCCCCCGTTTTACGAGCAGTACTTC | CASSPPFYEQYF
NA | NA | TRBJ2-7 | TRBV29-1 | TGCAGCGTTGTTGTAGGGGAACCGGGACAAACATCCTACGAGCAGTACTTC | CSVVVGEPGQTSYEQYF
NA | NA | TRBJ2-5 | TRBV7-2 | TGTGCCAGCAGCTTATGGGGTCTAGCAGGAGAGACCCAGTACTTC | CASSLWGLAGETQYF
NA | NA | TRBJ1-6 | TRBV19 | TGTGCCACCCGCTCGAGGGTACACAGGGATAATTCACCCCTCCACTTT | CATRSRVHRDNSPLHF
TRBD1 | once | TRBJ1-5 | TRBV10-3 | TGTGCCATCAGGCAGGGGGTTGGCAATCAGCCCCAGCATTTT | CAIRQGVGNQPQHF
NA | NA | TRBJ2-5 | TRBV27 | TGTGCCAGCAGTTTTGACGGGGGTGAGACCCAGTACTTC | CASSFDGGETQYF
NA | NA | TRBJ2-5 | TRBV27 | TGTGCCAGCAGTTTTTCCGGCGGCGAAGAGACCCAGTACTTC | CASSFSGGEETQYF
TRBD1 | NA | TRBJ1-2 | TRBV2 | TGTGCCTTCCAGGGGGAGGACTTTGAGGGCTACACCTTC | CAFQGEDFEGYTF
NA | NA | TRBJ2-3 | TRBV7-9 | TGTGCCAGCAGCCCCTCTGAGACTAGTCCCGCAGATACGCAGTATTTT | CASSPSETSPADTQYF
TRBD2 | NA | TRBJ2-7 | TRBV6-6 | TGTGCCAGCAGTTACTCCCGCGGGAGTGGCTACGAGCAGTACTTC | CASSYSRGSGYEQYF
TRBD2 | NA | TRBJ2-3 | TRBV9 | TGTGCCAGCAGCCCTCGACTAGCGGGTGAACTTGATACGCAGTATTTT | CASSPRLAGELDTQYF
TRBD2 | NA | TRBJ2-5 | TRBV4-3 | TGCGCCAGCAGCGTAAATAGCGGGAGGTTACAAGAGACCCAGTACTTC | CASSVNSGRLQETQYF
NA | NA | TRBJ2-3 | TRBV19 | TGTGCCAGTAGTATAGGGGAGGACAGGCGCACAGATACGCAGTATTTT | CASSIGEDRRTDTQYF
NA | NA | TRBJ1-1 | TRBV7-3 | TGTGCCAGCAGCGTGACAGTGAACACTGAAGCTTTCTTT | CASSVTVNTEAFF
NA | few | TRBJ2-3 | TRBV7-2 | TGTGCCAGCAGCCGCGGCCAGATCTACACAGATACGCAGTATTTT | CASSRGQIYTDTQYF
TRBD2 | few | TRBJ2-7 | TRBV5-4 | TGTGCCAGCAGCCCCAGCGGGAGATCGGCGGGGGAGCAGTACTTC | CASSPSGRSAGEQYF
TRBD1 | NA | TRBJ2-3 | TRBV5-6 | TGTGCCAGCAGCCCATGGACAGGGTTGGGCACAGATACGCAGTATTTT | CASSPWTGLGTDTQYF
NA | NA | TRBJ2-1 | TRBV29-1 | TGCAGCGTTGAGAGTCCGACTAGGAGCTCCTACAATGAGCAGTTCTTC | CSVESPTRSSYNEQFF
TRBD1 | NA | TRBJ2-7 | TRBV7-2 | TGTGCCAGCAGCTTAGGTGGTGGACAGGGTCACTACGAGCAGTACTTC | CASSLGGGQGHYEQYF
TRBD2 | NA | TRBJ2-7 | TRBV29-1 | TGCAGCGTTGAAGGTCTGGCTAGCGGGAGCCCCCACGAGCAGTACTTC | CSVEGLASGSPHEQYF
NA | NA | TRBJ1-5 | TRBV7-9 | TGTGCCAGCAGCTTGGGGGGTGGAAATAGCAATCAGCCCCAGCATTTT | CASSLGGGNSNQPQHF
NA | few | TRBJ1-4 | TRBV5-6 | TGTGCCAGCAGCTTGTGGGGCAGTCTTGTAAATGAAAAACTGTTTTTT | CASSLWGSLVNEKLFF
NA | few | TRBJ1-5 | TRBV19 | TGTGCAAGTTTAGTGCGGGGCGCAAGGTTTGGCCAGCCCCAGCATTTT | CASLVRGARFGQPQHF
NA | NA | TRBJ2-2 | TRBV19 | TGTGCCACGTTACCGGGACACAGGGACACCGGGGAGCTGTTTTTT | CATLPGHRDTGELFF
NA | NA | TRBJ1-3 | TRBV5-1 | TGCGCCAGCAGCTTCAACCGGGGGGGCGCTGGAAACACCATATATTTT | CASSFNRGGAGNTIYF
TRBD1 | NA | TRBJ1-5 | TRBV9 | TGTGCCAGCAGCCCGACAGGGGACAATCAGCCCCAGCATTTT | CASSPTGDNQPQHF
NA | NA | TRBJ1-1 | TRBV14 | TGTGCCAGCAGCCAAGACAGGGCGGCTGAAGCTTTCTTT | CASSQDRAAEAFF
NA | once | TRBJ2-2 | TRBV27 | TGTGCCAGCAGCTCCCGGGACTTCCTTACCGGGGAGCTGTTTTTT | CASSSRDFLTGELFF
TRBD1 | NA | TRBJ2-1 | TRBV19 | TGTGCCAGCAGAACCCCAGGGGGTGAGCAGTTCTTC | CASRTPGGEQFF
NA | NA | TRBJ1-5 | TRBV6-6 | TGTGCCAGCATGACGGGTAGCAATCAGCCCCAGCATTTT | CASMTGSNQPQHF
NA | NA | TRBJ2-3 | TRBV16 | TGTGCCAGCACCACCAGTGGGGGGAGCACAGATACGCAGTATTTT | CASTTSGGSTDTQYF
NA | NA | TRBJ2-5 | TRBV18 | TGTGCCAGCTCACCCGGGACTTCAGAGACCCAGTACTTC | CASSPGTSETQYF
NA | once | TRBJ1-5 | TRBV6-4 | TGTGCCCACAGGGTTGGGAGTCAGCCCCAGCATTTT | CAHRVGSQPQHF
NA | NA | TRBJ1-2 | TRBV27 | TGTGCCAGCAGTTTACAACCGGGGATGTATGGCTACACCTTC | CASSLQPGMYGYTF
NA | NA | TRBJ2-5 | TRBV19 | TGTGCCAGTAGTATAGGCCGGGGGTCAGAGACCCAGTACTTC | CASSIGRGSETQYF
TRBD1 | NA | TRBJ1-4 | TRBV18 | TGTGCCAGCTCACCGAGGGGACAGGGGAATGAAAAACTGTTTTTT | CASSPRGQGNEKLFF
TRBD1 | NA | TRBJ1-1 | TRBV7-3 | TGTGCCAGCAGCTTAACGGGACAGGGATGGGCTTTCTTT | CASSLTGQGWAFF
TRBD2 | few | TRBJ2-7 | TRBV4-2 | TGTGCCAGCAGCCCCGTAATAGCGGGGGGTACCTACGAGCAGTACTTC | CASSPVIAGGTYEQYF
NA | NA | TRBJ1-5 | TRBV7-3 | TGTGCCAGCAGCTTATCGGGGGGACTCGGTGCCAATCAGCCCCAGCATTTT | CASSLSGGLGANQPQHF
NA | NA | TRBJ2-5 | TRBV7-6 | TGTGCCAGCAGTTCTATAGGGCTGGGCTCGAGGGATGGTACCCAGTACTTC | CASSSIGLGSRDGTQYF
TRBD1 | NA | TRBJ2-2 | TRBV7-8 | TGTGCCAGCAGAGATCAGGGGGTTGGTGGCCTGTACACCGGGGAGCTGTTTTTT | CASRDQGVGGLYTGELFF
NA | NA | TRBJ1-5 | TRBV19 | TGTGCCAGTAGTTTCGAGAGAGATCAGCCCCAGCATTTT | CASSFERDQPQHF
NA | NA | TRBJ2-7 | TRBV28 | TGTGCCAGCAGTTTAGCAAGAGGTCCCTACGAGCAGTACTTC | CASSLARGPYEQYF
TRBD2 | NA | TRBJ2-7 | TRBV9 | TGTGCCAGCAGCGTTTCGGGAGGCGAGCAGTACTTC | CASSVSGGEQYF